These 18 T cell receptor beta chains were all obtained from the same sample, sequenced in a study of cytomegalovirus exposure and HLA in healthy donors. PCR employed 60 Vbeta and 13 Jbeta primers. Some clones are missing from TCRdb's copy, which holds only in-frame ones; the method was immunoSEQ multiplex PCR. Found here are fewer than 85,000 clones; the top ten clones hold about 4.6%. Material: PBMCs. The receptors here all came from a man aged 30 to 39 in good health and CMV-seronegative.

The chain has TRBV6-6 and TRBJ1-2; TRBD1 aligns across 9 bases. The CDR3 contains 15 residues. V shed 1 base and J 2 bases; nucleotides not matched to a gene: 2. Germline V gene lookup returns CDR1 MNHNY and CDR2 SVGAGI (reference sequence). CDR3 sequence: CASSYWDRENYGYTF. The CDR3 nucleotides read TGTGCCAGCAGTTACTGGGACAGGGAAAACTATGGCTACACCTTC.

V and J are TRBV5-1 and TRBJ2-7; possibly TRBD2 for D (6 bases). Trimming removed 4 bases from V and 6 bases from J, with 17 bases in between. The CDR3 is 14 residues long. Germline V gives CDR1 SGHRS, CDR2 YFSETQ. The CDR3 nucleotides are TGCGCCAGCAGCGACACAGTTCAGGGAGGCGAGCAGTACTTC. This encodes CASSDTVQGGEQYF. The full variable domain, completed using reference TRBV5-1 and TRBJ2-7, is KAGVTQTPRYLIKTRGQQVTLSCSPISGHRSVSWYQQTPGQGLQFLFEYFSETQRNKGNFPGRFSGRQFSNSRSEMNVSTLELGDSALYLCASSDTVQGGEQYFGPGTRLTVT.

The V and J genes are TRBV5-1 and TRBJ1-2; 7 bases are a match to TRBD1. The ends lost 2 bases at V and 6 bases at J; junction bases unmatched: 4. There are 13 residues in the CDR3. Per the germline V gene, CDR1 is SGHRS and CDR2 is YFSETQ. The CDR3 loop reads CASSFQGGHGYTF. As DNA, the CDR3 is TGCGCCAGCAGCTTCCAGGGGGGTCATGGCTACACCTTC. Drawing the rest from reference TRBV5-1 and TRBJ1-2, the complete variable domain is KAGVTQTPRYLIKTRGQQVTLSCSPISGHRSVSWYQQTPGQGLQFLFEYFSETQRNKGNFPGRFSGRQFSNSRSEMNVSTLELGDSALYLCASSFQGGHGYTFGSGTRLTVV.

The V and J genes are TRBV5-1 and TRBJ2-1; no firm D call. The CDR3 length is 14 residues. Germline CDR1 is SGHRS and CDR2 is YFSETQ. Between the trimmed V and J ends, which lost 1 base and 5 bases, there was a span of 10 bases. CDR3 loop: CASSLIPSDNEQFF. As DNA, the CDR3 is TGCGCCAGCAGCTTGATACCGAGCGACAATGAGCAGTTCTTC.

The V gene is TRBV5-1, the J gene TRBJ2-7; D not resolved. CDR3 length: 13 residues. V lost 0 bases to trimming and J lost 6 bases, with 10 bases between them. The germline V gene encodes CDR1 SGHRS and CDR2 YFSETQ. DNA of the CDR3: TGCGCCAGCAGCTTGGACTCACTAACCGAGCAGTACTTC. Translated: CASSLDSLTEQYF.

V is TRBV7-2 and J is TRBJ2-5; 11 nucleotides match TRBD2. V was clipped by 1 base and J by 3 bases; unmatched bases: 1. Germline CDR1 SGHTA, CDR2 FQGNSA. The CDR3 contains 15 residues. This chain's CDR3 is CASSLDSGREETQYF. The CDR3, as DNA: TGTGCCAGCAGCTTAGATAGCGGGAGGGAAGAGACCCAGTACTTC.

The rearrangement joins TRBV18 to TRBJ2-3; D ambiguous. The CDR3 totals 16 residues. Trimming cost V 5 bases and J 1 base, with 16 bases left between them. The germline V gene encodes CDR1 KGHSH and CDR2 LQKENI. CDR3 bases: TGTGCCAGCTCATCCCCTACCCTGGCGGGCACAGATACGCAGTATTTT. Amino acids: CASSSPTLAGTDTQYF.

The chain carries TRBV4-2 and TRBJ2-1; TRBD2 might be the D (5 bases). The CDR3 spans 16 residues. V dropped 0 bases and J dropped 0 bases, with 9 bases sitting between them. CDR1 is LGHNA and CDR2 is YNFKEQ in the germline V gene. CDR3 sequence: CASSQEEGSSYNEQFF. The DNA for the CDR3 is TGTGCCAGCAGCCAAGAAGAAGGGAGCTCCTACAATGAGCAGTTCTTC.

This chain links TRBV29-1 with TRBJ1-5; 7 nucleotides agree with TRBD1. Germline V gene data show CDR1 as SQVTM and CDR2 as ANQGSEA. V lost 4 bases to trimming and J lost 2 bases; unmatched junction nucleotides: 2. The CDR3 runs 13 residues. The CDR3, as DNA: TGCAGCGTTGGACAGGGCGGCAATCAGCCCCAGCATTTT. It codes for CSVGQGGNQPQHF.

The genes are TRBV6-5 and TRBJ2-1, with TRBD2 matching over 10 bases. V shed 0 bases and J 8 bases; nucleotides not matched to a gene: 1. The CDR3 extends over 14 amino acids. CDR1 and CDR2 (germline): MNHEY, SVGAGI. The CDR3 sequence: CASSYSGLAHEQFF. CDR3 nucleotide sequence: TGTGCCAGCAGTTACTCGGGACTAGCGCATGAGCAGTTCTTC.

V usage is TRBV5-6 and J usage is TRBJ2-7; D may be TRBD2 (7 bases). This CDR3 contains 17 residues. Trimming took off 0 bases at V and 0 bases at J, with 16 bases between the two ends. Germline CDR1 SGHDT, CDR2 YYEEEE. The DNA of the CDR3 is TGTGCCAGCAGCTTGGTGGGCTGGGGGGGCACCTCCTACGAGCAGTACTTC. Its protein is CASSLVGWGGTSYEQYF. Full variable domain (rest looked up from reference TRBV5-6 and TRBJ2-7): DAGVTQSPTHLIKTRGQQVTLRCSPKSGHDTVSWYQQALGQGPQFIFQYYEEEERQRGNFPDRFSGHQFPNYSSELNVNALLLGDSALYLCASSLVGWGGTSYEQYFGPGTRLTVT.

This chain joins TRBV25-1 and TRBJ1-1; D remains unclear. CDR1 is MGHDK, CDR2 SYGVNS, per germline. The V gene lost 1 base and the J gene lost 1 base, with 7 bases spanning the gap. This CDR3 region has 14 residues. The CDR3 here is CASSESVPNTEAFF. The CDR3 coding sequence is TGTGCCAGCAGTGAATCGGTACCGAACACTGAAGCTTTCTTT.

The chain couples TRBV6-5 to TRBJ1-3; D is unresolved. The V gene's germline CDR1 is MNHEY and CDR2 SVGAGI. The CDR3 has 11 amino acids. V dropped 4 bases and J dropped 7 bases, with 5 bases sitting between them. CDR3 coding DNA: TGTGCCAGCAGTTTCATGAACACCATATATTTT. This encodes CASSFMNTIYF.

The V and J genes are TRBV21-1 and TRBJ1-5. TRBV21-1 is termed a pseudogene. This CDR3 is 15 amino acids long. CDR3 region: CASSHQRDSNQPQHF. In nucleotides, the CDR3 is TGTGCCAGCAGCCACCAGCGGGACAGCAATCAGCCCCAGCATTTT.

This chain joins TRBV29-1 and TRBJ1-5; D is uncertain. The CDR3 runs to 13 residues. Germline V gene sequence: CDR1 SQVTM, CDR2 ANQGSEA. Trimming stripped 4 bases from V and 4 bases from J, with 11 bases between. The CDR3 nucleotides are TGCAGCGTTGCGAGGGCTCGAAATCAGCCCCAGCATTTT. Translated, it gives CSVARARNQPQHF.

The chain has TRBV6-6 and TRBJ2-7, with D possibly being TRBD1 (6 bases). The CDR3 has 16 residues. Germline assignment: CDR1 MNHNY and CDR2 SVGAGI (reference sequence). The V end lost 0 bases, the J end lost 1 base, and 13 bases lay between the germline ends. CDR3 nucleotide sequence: TGTGCCAGCAGTTACTCGCGAACAGGGAGATCCTACGAGCAGTACTTC. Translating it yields CASSYSRTGRSYEQYF.

The CDR3 sequence: CASSFGQGLFYEQYF. Written as DNA, the CDR3 is TGTGCCAGCAGCTTCGGACAGGGCCTATTCTACGAGCAGTACTTC. The chain combines TRBV7-8 with TRBJ2-7; 8 nucleotides line up with TRBD1. V was clipped by 3 bases and J by 3 bases; unmatched bases: 7. CDR3 size: 15 residues. Germline values: CDR1 SGHVS, CDR2 FQNEAQ.

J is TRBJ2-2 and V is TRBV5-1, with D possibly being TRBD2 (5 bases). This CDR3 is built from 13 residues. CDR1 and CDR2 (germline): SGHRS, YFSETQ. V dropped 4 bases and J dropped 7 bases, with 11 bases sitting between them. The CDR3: CASSILVGGELFF. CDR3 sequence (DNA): TGCGCCAGCAGCATACTAGTTGGCGGGGAGCTGTTTTTT. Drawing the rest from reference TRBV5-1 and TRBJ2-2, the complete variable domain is KAGVTQTPRYLIKTRGQQVTLSCSPISGHRSVSWYQQTPGQGLQFLFEYFSETQRNKGNFPGRFSGRQFSNSRSEMNVSTLELGDSALYLCASSILVGGELFFGEGSRLTVL.